A single sample gave rise to the 15 T cell receptor beta chains below, sequenced in a study of blood T cell repertoires in COVID-19. Libraries were prepared by immunoSEQ multiplex PCR; TCRdb keeps only in-frame clonotypes and omits some of them. The sample lists about 120,000 clones, about 88% occurring once. The sample consisted of peripheral blood. Every receptor here comes from a woman older than 75 with acute or convalescent COVID-19.

J is TRBJ2-1 and V is TRBV28, with 7 bases lining up with TRBD2. Trimming cost V 2 bases and J 4 bases; bases outside gene matches: 5. The CDR3 length is 15 residues. Germline V gene lookup returns CDR1 MDHEN and CDR2 SYDVKM. CDR3 DNA sequence: TGTGCCAGCAGTTTACCTAGCGGTTTATACAATGAGCAGTTCTTC. Residues: CASSLPSGLYNEQFF. Together with reference TRBV28 and TRBJ2-1, the CDR3 gives the full variable domain: DVKVTQSSRYLVKRTGEKVFLECVQDMDHENMFWYRQDPGLGLRLIYFSYDVKMKEKGDIPEGYSVSREKKERFSLILESASTNQTSMYLCASSLPSGLYNEQFFGPGTRLTVL.

This chain links TRBV5-8 with TRBJ2-2; 8 positions agree with TRBD1. After removal of 6 bases from V and 7 bases from J, the junction contained 8 bases not matched to a gene. The CDR3 loop spans 14 amino acids. Looked up from germline, CDR1 is SGHTS and CDR2 is YDEGEE. CDR3 sequence: CASKDRGGYGELFF. The CDR3 DNA reads as TGTGCCAGCAAAGACAGGGGAGGTTACGGGGAGCTGTTTTTT. The whole variable domain, filled in from reference TRBV5-8 and TRBJ2-2, reads EAGVTQSPTHLIKTRGQQATLRCSPISGHTSVYWYQQALGLGLQFLLWYDEGEERNRGNFPPRFSGRQFPNYSSELNVNALELEDSALYLCASKDRGGYGELFFGEGSRLTVL.

The rearrangement joins TRBV7-9 to TRBJ1-6; possible D gene TRBD1, 6 bases. Trimming stripped 6 bases from V and 9 bases from J, with 15 bases between. CDR1 SEHNR and CDR2 FQNEAQ come from the germline V gene (reference sequence). CDR3 length: 14 residues. This CDR3 is CASSVTGPVSPLHF. Here the CDR3 DNA reads TGTGCCAGCAGTGTGACAGGCCCAGTTTCACCCCTCCACTTT. The whole variable domain, remainder taken from reference TRBV7-9 and TRBJ1-6, is DTGVSQNPRHKITKRGQNVTFRCDPISEHNRLYWYRQTLGQGPEFLTYFQNEAQLEKSRLLSDRFSAERPKGSFSTLEIQRTEQGDSAMYLCASSVTGPVSPLHFGNGTRLTVT.

V gene TRBV7-9 combines with J gene TRBJ1-1; TRBD1 might be the D (5 bases). The CDR3 covers 14 residues. CDR1 and CDR2 (germline): SEHNR, FQNEAQ (reference sequence). The V gene lost 2 bases and the J gene lost 4 bases, with 11 bases spanning the gap. The chain's CDR3 is CASSLQGAGTEAFF. The CDR3 nucleotides read TGTGCCAGCAGCTTACAGGGAGCGGGCACTGAAGCTTTCTTT.

The rearrangement links TRBV6-4 to TRBJ1-1; 10 positions agree with TRBD1. This CDR3 spans 15 amino acids. In germline, CDR1 is MRHNA, CDR2 SNTAGT. V was clipped by 6 bases and J by 5 bases; unmatched bases: 9. The CDR3 nucleotides are TGTGCCAGCAGCGAGGTGGGACAGGGGATAACTGAAGCTTTCTTT. Translating it yields CASSEVGQGITEAFF.

The genes are TRBV3-1 (or the pseudogene TRBV3-2) and TRBJ1-3; 9 positions agree with TRBD1. This CDR3 spans 18 amino acids. Germline values: CDR1 LGHDT, CDR2 YNNKEL (reference sequence). Germline trimming cut 4 bases from V and 3 bases from J; bases unmatched to any gene: 13. In DNA form, the CDR3 reads TGTGCCAGCAGCCCATACCCACCGGGACAGGGTATTGGAAACACCATATATTTT. As protein: CASSPYPPGQGIGNTIYF.

The rearrangement uses TRBV3-1 (or the pseudogene TRBV3-2) and TRBJ2-5; D remains unclear. The CDR3 is made up of 13 amino acids. Germline V gene lookup returns CDR1 LGHDT and CDR2 YNNKEL (reference sequence). Trimming took off 3 bases at V and 5 bases at J, with 10 bases between the two ends. Written as DNA, the CDR3 is TGTGCCAGCAGCCACCGGGTGGAGGAGACCCAGTACTTC. Translating gives CASSHRVEETQYF.

The CDR3 sequence: CASSQGRTDTGEKLFF. The CDR3 region has the DNA TGCGCCAGCAGCCAAGGAAGGACAGATACGGGTGAAAAACTGTTTTTT. V usage is TRBV4-3 and J usage is TRBJ1-4, with TRBD1 as a possible D gene (6 bases). Germline CDR1 and CDR2: LGHNA and YSLEER. The ends were cut back, 1 base at V and 7 bases at J, with 16 bases in the middle. The CDR3 has 16 residues.

On this clone itself: Other DNA sequences in this specimen translate into the identical CDR3. The V gene is TRBV28, the J gene TRBJ1-5; no firm D call. V was cut by 3 bases and J by 2 bases, with 5 bases left in between. CDR3 length: 13 amino acids. Per the germline V gene, CDR1 is MDHEN and CDR2 is SYDVKM. Written as DNA, the CDR3 is TGTGCCAGCAGTTTTTCGGGCAATCAGCCCCAGCATTTT. Translated, it gives CASSFSGNQPQHF.

This chain connects TRBV19 to TRBJ2-1; TRBD1 is a possible D gene (5 bases). The CDR3 runs 15 residues. V lost 1 base to trimming and J lost 9 bases, with 16 bases between them. The germline gives CDR1 LNHDA, CDR2 SQIVND (reference sequence). CDR3 sequence: CASSIVQAVPSEQFF. CDR3 DNA sequence: TGTGCCAGTAGTATAGTACAGGCCGTCCCCAGTGAGCAGTTCTTC.

The V and J genes are TRBV12-5 and TRBJ2-7; TRBD1 might be the D (5 bases). From germline, CDR1 is LGHNT and CDR2 FRNRAP. The CDR3 totals 18 residues. The V and J ends lost 5 bases and 1 base respectively, with 24 bases between them. The CDR3 spells CASGPSRAGSLFSYEQYF. The DNA of the CDR3 is TGTGCTAGTGGTCCCTCCAGGGCCGGCTCCTTGTTTTCCTACGAGCAGTACTTC.

The chain joins TRBV19 to TRBJ1-2; the match to TRBD1 covers 7 bases. Germline CDR1 LNHDA, CDR2 SQIVND (reference sequence). The CDR3 contains 15 residues. With V trimmed by 6 bases and J by 5 bases, 12 bases remained unmatched. CDR3 sequence reads: CASSFPGTAFYGYTF. The CDR3, as DNA: TGTGCCAGTAGCTTCCCCGGGACAGCGTTTTATGGCTACACCTTC. Variable domain in full (rest from reference TRBV19 and TRBJ1-2): DGGITQSPKYLFRKEGQNVTLSCEQNLNHDAMYWYRQDPGQGLRLIYYSQIVNDFQKGDIAEGYSVSREKKESFPLTVTSAQKNPTAFYLCASSFPGTAFYGYTFGSGTRLTVV.

CDR3 sequence: CASSLDRSQPQHF. CDR3 coding DNA: TGTGCCAGCAGCTTGGACCGGAGTCAGCCCCAGCATTTT. This chain connects TRBV5-4 to TRBJ1-5, with no clear D. CDR1 SGHNT and CDR2 YYREEE come from the germline V gene (reference sequence). Trimming cost V 0 bases and J 6 bases, with 7 bases left between them. CDR3 length equals 13 residues.

CDR3 DNA: TGCGCCAGCAGCCACAGACAGTCCTACGAGCAGTACTTC. This sequence encodes CASSHRQSYEQYF. V gene TRBV4-1 combines with J gene TRBJ2-7; D is possibly TRBD1 (5 bases). With 3 bases removed from V and 1 base from J, the gap between germline ends came to 7 bases. The CDR3 length is 13 residues. The V gene's germline CDR1 is MGHRA and CDR2 YSYEKL.

The chain has TRBV6-5 and TRBJ2-2; D possibly corresponds to TRBD2 (7 bases). Trimming removed 11 bases from V and 3 bases from J, with 13 bases in between. The CDR3 is 13 amino acids. Germline V CDR1 and CDR2: MNHEY, SVGAGI. CDR3: CAQRGRDTGELFF. The CDR3 nucleotides are TGTGCCCAAAGGGGGAGGGACACCGGGGAGCTGTTTTTT.